This entry lists 32 T cell receptor beta chains sequenced from one sample in a study of cytomegalovirus exposure and HLA in healthy donors. The PCR ran on 60 Vbeta and 13 Jbeta primers. The table came from immunoSEQ multiplex PCR; TCRdb's copy has only in-frame clones and leaves some out. Of 90,000 to 120,000 clones listed, around 73% are singletons. The sequenced material came from PBMCs. The receptors originated from a man aged 25-40 years in good health and CMV-seronegative.

The chain is built from TRBV5-1 and TRBJ2-5; 7 nucleotides line up with TRBD1. This CDR3 is 14 amino acids long. The germline CDR1 and CDR2 sequences are SGHRS and YFSETQ. J was trimmed by 4 bases and V by 1 base; bases with no gene match: 4. CDR3 protein: CASSLNTGAETQYF. The DNA for the CDR3 is TGCGCCAGCAGCTTGAATACAGGGGCAGAGACCCAGTACTTC.

This clone appeared a few times. V gene TRBV5-1 combines with J gene TRBJ2-5; a possible D gene is TRBD1 (6 bases). The germline gives CDR1 SGHRS, CDR2 YFSETQ. The CDR3 has 15 amino acids. V gave up 3 bases and J gave up 1 base, with 13 bases separating them. The CDR3 coding sequence is TGCGCCAGCAGCTCCAATACAGGGCCCCAAGAGACCCAGTACTTC. Translating gives CASSSNTGPQETQYF.

This chain connects TRBV30 to TRBJ2-1; 8 bases are shared with TRBD2. From germline, CDR1 is GTSNPN and CDR2 SVGIG (reference sequence). The CDR3 is made up of 13 amino acids. Unmatched junction bases numbered 1, after V lost 6 bases and J lost 0 bases. CDR3 DNA sequence: TGTGCCTGCGGGAGGGACTCCTACAATGAGCAGTTCTTC. Protein product: CACGRDSYNEQFF.

The gene calls are TRBV10-2 and TRBJ1-4; a possible D gene is TRBD1 (6 bases). V was shortened by 0 bases and J by 5 bases, with 10 bases between the two germline ends. The length of the CDR3 is 15 residues. Germline CDR1 is WSHSY and CDR2 is SAAADI. CDR3 region: CASSESRTVNEKLFF. The CDR3 nucleotides are TGCGCCAGCAGTGAGTCAAGGACAGTGAATGAAAAACTGTTTTTT.

This sequence joins TRBV5-1 and TRBJ2-3, with 10 nucleotides matching TRBD2. The ends lost 7 bases at V and 4 bases at J; junction bases unmatched: 6. The CDR3 covers 14 residues. In germline, CDR1 is SGHRS, CDR2 YFSETQ. The CDR3 is CASSSGRWADTQYF. In DNA, the CDR3 is TGCGCCAGCTCTAGCGGGAGATGGGCAGATACGCAGTATTTT.

V and J are TRBV15 and TRBJ2-7; D perhaps matches TRBD2 (6 bases). This CDR3 has 12 residues. Per the germline V gene, CDR1 is LNHNV and CDR2 is YYDKDF (reference sequence). V was pared by 5 bases and J by 6 bases, with 11 bases between. CDR3 nucleotides: TGTGCCACCAGCGGACTAACGAGCGAGCAGTACTTC. It is translated as CATSGLTSEQYF.

This clone was seen just once. The rearrangement uses TRBV28 and TRBJ1-2, with 12 bases matching TRBD1. The germline CDR1 and CDR2 sequences are MDHEN and SYDVKM. The V gene end was trimmed by 5 bases and the J gene end by 8 bases; junction bases not matched to a gene: 12. CDR3 length: 16 residues. The CDR3 DNA reads TGTGCCAGCAGTAGGGACAGGGGGCTGTCCGTGTTAGGCTACACCTTC. Translation: CASSRDRGLSVLGYTF.

This chain uses TRBV15 with TRBJ2-5; 11 bases are shared with TRBD1. This CDR3 contains 13 residues. CDR1 is LNHNV and CDR2 is YYDKDF in the germline V gene (reference sequence). Germline trimming cut 8 bases from V and 4 bases from J; bases unmatched to any gene: 3. Written as DNA, the CDR3 is TGTGCCACCCGGACAGGGGGCGCAGAGACCCAGTACTTC. This translates into CATRTGGAETQYF.

J is TRBJ2-1 and V is TRBV7-6, with D perhaps matching TRBD1 (6 bases). CDR1 and CDR2 (germline): SGHVS, FNYEAQ. The V and J ends lost 7 bases and 2 bases respectively, with 12 bases between them. The CDR3 contains 14 residues. CDR3 nucleotide sequence: TGTGCCAGCACCCCCCAGGGGCCCTACAATGAGCAGTTCTTC. It specifies CASTPQGPYNEQFF. Looking up the rest from reference TRBV7-6 and TRBJ2-1 gives the full variable domain: GAGVSQSPRYKVTKRGQDVALRCDPISGHVSLYWYRQALGQGPEFLTYFNYEAQQDKSGLPNDRFSAERPEGSISTLTIQRTEQRDSAMYRCASTPQGPYNEQFFGPGTRLTVL.

The V and J genes are TRBV28 and TRBJ2-7; a possible D gene is TRBD1 (7 bases). Germline-derived CDR1 and CDR2 are MDHEN and SYDVKM. The CDR3 is made up of 14 amino acids. V was trimmed by 8 bases and J by 4 bases, leaving 18 bases between them. The CDR3 region is CASAGPGGLYEQYF. The CDR3 DNA reads as TGTGCCAGCGCGGGGCCAGGGGGTCTATACGAGCAGTACTTC.

This chain links TRBV9 with TRBJ2-2, with D uncertain. The CDR3 contains 14 residues. CDR1 and CDR2 (germline): SGDLS, YYNGEE. V lost 5 bases and J 5 bases, leaving 13 bases between the germline ends. DNA for the CDR3: TGTGCCAGCAGACCTCCGGGTGGTACCGGGGAGCTGTTTTTT. Residues: CASRPPGGTGELFF.

In this sample, this clone is medium-sized. The V gene is TRBV13, the J gene TRBJ1-3; the D gene is possibly TRBD1 (5 bases). The germline V and J ends were trimmed by 2 bases and 0 bases, with 11 bases remaining between them. CDR3 length: 16 residues. Germline-derived CDR1 and CDR2 are PRHDT and FYEKMQ (reference sequence). CDR3 sequence (DNA): TGTGCCAGCAGCTTACAGGGTGCCTTCTCTGGAAACACCATATATTTT. Residues: CASSLQGAFSGNTIYF. The complete variable domain, with remaining parts taken from reference TRBV13 and TRBJ1-3, reads AAGVIQSPRHLIKEKRETATLKCYPIPRHDTVYWYQQGPGQDPQFLISFYEKMQSDKGSIPDRFSAQQFSDYHSELNMSSLELGDSALYFCASSLQGAFSGNTIYFGEGSWLTVV.

The table lists this clone with a few counts. The rearrangement uses TRBV19 and TRBJ2-2; D remains unclear. The CDR3 consists of 14 residues. Trimming stripped 7 bases from V and 1 base from J, with 10 bases between. The germline CDR1 and CDR2 sequences are LNHDA and SQIVND (reference sequence). CDR3 protein: CASKVYWNTGELFF. In DNA, the CDR3 is TGTGCCAGTAAAGTCTACTGGAACACCGGGGAGCTGTTTTTT.

This clone was counted between two and nine times. The genes are TRBV6-5 and TRBJ1-2; 7 bases fit TRBD1. This CDR3 spans 15 amino acids. CDR1 and CDR2 from the germline V gene are MNHEY and SVGAGI. The V gene end was trimmed by 8 bases and the J gene end by 2 bases; junction bases not matched to a gene: 11. CDR3 region: CASAPYRGQNYGYTF. CDR3 DNA sequence: TGTGCCAGCGCCCCGTACAGGGGACAGAACTATGGCTACACCTTC.

The chain is built from TRBV7-3 and TRBJ2-5, with D perhaps matching TRBD2 (6 bases). Between the trimmed V and J ends, which lost 4 bases and 1 base, there was a span of 13 bases. Germline V gene sequence: CDR1 SGHTA, CDR2 FQGTGA. The CDR3 contains 15 residues. The CDR3: CASSSGLGGQETQYF. For the CDR3, the DNA is TGTGCCAGCAGCTCGGGCCTGGGGGGCCAAGAGACCCAGTACTTC.

CDR3 in amino acids: CASRKGQLNTGELFF. The DNA for the CDR3 is TGTGCCAGCAGGAAGGGACAGTTGAACACCGGGGAGCTGTTTTTT. This chain joins TRBV6-5 and TRBJ2-2; 7 bases agree with TRBD1. This CDR3 is 15 amino acids long. The V segment lost 6 bases and the J segment 1 base; nucleotides outside the gene matches: 5. Germline CDR1 MNHEY, CDR2 SVGAGI.

The chain recombines TRBV2 with TRBJ1-4, with D hard to call. This CDR3 region has 17 residues. V lost 3 bases to trimming and J lost 0 bases, with 14 bases between them. Germline V gene data show CDR1 as SNHLY and CDR2 as FYNNEI. The CDR3 DNA reads TGTGCCAGCAGTGAGGAGCGATTCAAATCAACTAATGAAAAACTGTTTTTT. It translates to CASSEERFKSTNEKLFF.

The rearrangement joins TRBV7-8 to TRBJ2-1; 10 bases are shared with TRBD2. Per the germline V gene, CDR1 is SGHVS and CDR2 is FQNEAQ. V was pared by 6 bases and J by 8 bases, with 13 bases of the junction left unmatched. CDR3 length: 16 residues. This CDR3 reads CASSYKLAGGWYEQFF. The CDR3 DNA follows: TGTGCCAGCAGTTATAAATTAGCGGGGGGTTGGTATGAGCAGTTCTTC. Full variable domain (missing parts from reference TRBV7-8 and TRBJ2-1): GAGVSQSPRYKVAKRGQDVALRCDPISGHVSLFWYQQALGQGPEFLTYFQNEAQLDKSGLPSDRFFAERPEGSVSTLKIQRTQQEDSAVYLCASSYKLAGGWYEQFFGPGTRLTVL.

The rearrangement uses TRBV5-1 and TRBJ2-7, with 11 bases that match TRBD1. Unmatched junction bases numbered 6, after V lost 3 bases and J lost 7 bases. The CDR3 loop spans 14 amino acids. Germline V gene data show CDR1 as SGHRS and CDR2 as YFSETQ. CDR3 nucleotides: TGCGCCAGCAGCTCGGGACAGGGGGACGGGGAGCAGTACTTC. Encoded protein: CASSSGQGDGEQYF.

The chain is built from TRBV19 and TRBJ1-1; 12 bases match TRBD1. The CDR3 extends over 16 amino acids. The germline V gene has CDR1 LNHDA and CDR2 SQIVND (reference sequence). V gave up 3 bases and J gave up 4 bases; unmatched junction bases: 6. CDR3 nucleotide sequence: TGTGCCAGTAGTATGGGGACAGGGGGCGTAGGCACTGAAGCTTTCTTT. Translating it yields CASSMGTGGVGTEAFF.

This clone has only a few counts. The V and J genes are TRBV14 and TRBJ1-1, with D tentatively TRBD1 (6 bases). Germline-derived CDR1 and CDR2 are SGHDN and FVKESK. V lost 4 bases, J lost 0 bases, and 12 bases lay in between. There are 15 residues in the CDR3. CDR3 loop: CASSPAGALNTEAFF. For the CDR3, the DNA is TGTGCCAGCAGCCCCGCGGGGGCCTTGAACACTGAAGCTTTCTTT.

The chain recombines TRBV27 with TRBJ2-1, with D unresolved. Trimming cost V 5 bases and J 2 bases, with 13 bases left between them. Germline-derived CDR1 and CDR2 are MNHEY and SMNVEV (reference sequence). This CDR3 spans 15 amino acids. The CDR3 nucleotides read TGTGCCAGCAGTCCCCTGAGCAATGCCTACAATGAGCAGTTCTTC. As protein: CASSPLSNAYNEQFF.

V and J are TRBV28 and TRBJ2-1, with no clear D. CDR1 and CDR2 (germline): MDHEN, SYDVKM. The CDR3 contains 15 residues. V lost 5 bases and J lost 5, with 16 bases in between. The CDR3 sequence: CASSLLPAGDNEQFF. CDR3 DNA: TGTGCCAGCAGTCTACTACCCGCCGGCGACAATGAGCAGTTCTTC. The complete variable domain, with remaining parts taken from reference TRBV28 and TRBJ2-1, reads DVKVTQSSRYLVKRTGEKVFLECVQDMDHENMFWYRQDPGLGLRLIYFSYDVKMKEKGDIPEGYSVSREKKERFSLILESASTNQTSMYLCASSLLPAGDNEQFFGPGTRLTVL.

The chain carries TRBV7-9 and TRBJ2-3; 14 bases line up with TRBD2. This CDR3 is 15 amino acids long. The ends lost 6 bases at V and 5 bases at J; junction bases unmatched: 4. In germline, CDR1 is SEHNR, CDR2 FQNEAQ (reference sequence). The CDR3 sequence: CASRGLAGEEDTQYF. The CDR3 DNA reads TGTGCCAGCAGGGGACTAGCGGGAGAGGAAGATACGCAGTATTTT.

This chain joins TRBV18 and TRBJ2-3; D is uncertain. CDR1 and CDR2 from the germline V gene are KGHSH and LQKENI. CDR3 length: 13 residues. V was cut by 5 bases and J by 0 bases, with 6 bases left in between. CDR3 region: CASSIQSTDTQYF. CDR3 DNA: TGTGCCAGCTCAATCCAAAGCACAGATACGCAGTATTTT.

This chain joins TRBV6-4 and TRBJ2-1; weak D call: TRBD1 (5 bases). Germline V gene lookup returns CDR1 MRHNA and CDR2 SNTAGT. V lost 6 bases to trimming and J lost 10 bases, with 22 bases between them. The length of the CDR3 is 15 residues. This chain's CDR3 is CASSIPGLRAPEQFF. Here the CDR3 DNA reads TGTGCCAGCAGCATCCCAGGGTTACGGGCCCCCGAGCAGTTCTTC.

The J gene is TRBJ2-2, the V gene TRBV4-1; 8 nucleotides agree with TRBD2. Trimming at V came to 0 bases and at J to 6 bases, leaving 12 bases not matched to a gene. Germline assignment: CDR1 MGHRA and CDR2 YSYEKL. This CDR3 is 18 amino acids long. The CDR3 here is CASSQDYASGRLAGELFF. CDR3 nucleotides: TGCGCCAGCAGCCAAGATTACGCTAGCGGGCGATTGGCCGGGGAGCTGTTTTTT.

A few counts support this clone. V is TRBV19 and J is TRBJ1-5; D uncertain. In germline, CDR1 is LNHDA, CDR2 SQIVND (reference sequence). This CDR3 is 15 amino acids long. Between the trimmed V and J ends, which lost 1 base and 1 base, there was a span of 8 bases. The CDR3 sequence: CASSIARQSNQPQHF. CDR3 DNA: TGTGCCAGTAGTATAGCGAGGCAGAGCAATCAGCCCCAGCATTTT. The entire variable domain, with the rest obtained from reference TRBV19 and TRBJ1-5, is as follows: DGGITQSPKYLFRKEGQNVTLSCEQNLNHDAMYWYRQDPGQGLRLIYYSQIVNDFQKGDIAEGYSVSREKKESFPLTVTSAQKNPTAFYLCASSIARQSNQPQHFGDGTRLSIL.

V is TRBV5-4 and J is TRBJ1-2; 7 bases align to TRBD1. The CDR3 is 18 residues long. The V and J ends lost 1 base and 4 bases, in that order; junction bases with no gene match: 16. CDR1 is SGHNT, CDR2 YYREEE, per germline (reference sequence). The CDR3 here is CASSLPGQEEALRYGYTF. CDR3 nucleotide sequence: TGTGCCAGCAGCTTGCCAGGACAGGAGGAGGCCCTTCGCTATGGCTACACCTTC.

The chain carries TRBV2 and TRBJ2-1, with 12 bases lining up with TRBD2. Trimming removed 6 bases from V and 2 bases from J; junction bases left unmatched: 5. The CDR3 totals 16 residues. Germline V gene data show CDR1 as SNHLY and CDR2 as FYNNEI. CDR3 nucleotides: TGTGCCAGCAGGGCTAGCGGGAGGGCCCCCTACAATGAGCAGTTCTTC. As protein: CASRASGRAPYNEQFF. The variable domain in full, completed from reference TRBV2 and TRBJ2-1, reads EPEVTQTPSHQVTQMGQEVILRCVPISNHLYFYWYRQILGQKVEFLVSFYNNEISEKSEIFDDQFSVERPDGSNFTLKIRSTKLEDSAMYFCASRASGRAPYNEQFFGPGTRLTVL.

The V and J genes are TRBV5-1 and TRBJ1-2; 8 bases are shared with TRBD1. This CDR3 region has 15 residues. Germline V gene lookup returns CDR1 SGHRS and CDR2 YFSETQ. V shed 0 bases, J shed 4 bases, and the junction held 5 bases outside the gene matches. CDR3 in DNA: TGCGCCAGCAGCTTGGATGGACAGGGAGTCTATGGCTACACCTTC. Residues: CASSLDGQGVYGYTF.

This clone was detected once. The chain links TRBV13 to TRBJ2-1; D is undetermined. In germline, CDR1 is PRHDT, CDR2 FYEKMQ (reference sequence). The CDR3 loop spans 14 amino acids. V was shortened by 5 bases and J by 0 bases, with 8 bases between the two germline ends. CDR3 sequence: CASSKKSSYNEQFF. CDR3 DNA: TGTGCCAGCAGCAAGAAGAGCTCCTACAATGAGCAGTTCTTC.